This TCR beta chain was retrieved from a study of PD-1 blockade in classical Hodgkin lymphoma. Germline values: CDR1 MNHNY, CDR2 SVGAGI (reference sequence). The CDR3 has 14 residues. Trimming cost V 6 bases and J 9 bases, with 15 bases left between them. Time point denoted: cycle 4 day 1 (C4D1), after less than 7 weeks of nivolumab. Every patient had relapsed following autologous stem cell transplantation, and cohorts differed in brentuximab vedotin exposure. Patients' outcomes at their best amounted to complete response, partial response or progressive disease. Using immunoSEQ multiplex PCR, the repertoire was profiled, and TCRdb retains in-frame clones only, with some absent. Among around 45,000 clones, around 80% were seen once, and the ten largest hold 37%. As regards this clone: Its antigen is undetermined.

Study-wide points: Reported baseline diversity: healthy donors highest, relapsed/refractory patients lowest. Partial responders and progressors had significantly lower baseline TCR diversity.

The sequencing used peripheral blood mononuclear cells (PBMCs), collected before the fourth cycle of nivolumab. The TCR comes from a human donor with classical Hodgkin lymphoma. The chain is built from TRBV6-6 and TRBJ1-6; D gene unclear. DNA of the CDR3: TGTGCCAGCAGAAGAGCAATTGGGATTTCACCCCTCCACTTT. Amino acids: CASRRAIGISPLHF.